One sample yielded the 15 T cell receptor beta chains listed below, sequenced in a study of somatic mutations in cytotoxic T cells in rheumatoid arthritis. The method was immunoSEQ multiplex PCR; TCRdb's version includes in-frame clones alone and lacks a portion of them. This sample has tens of thousands of clones, with 82% found just once. The sequencing sample was made of CD8+ T cells sorted from blood. The receptor source for this set is an adult with rheumatoid arthritis.

This chain uses TRBV5-1 with TRBJ2-7; a weak D match, TRBD1 (6 bases). The CDR3 is made up of 15 amino acids. Trimming removed 4 bases from V and 0 bases from J, with 14 bases in between. Germline CDR1 and CDR2: SGHRS and YFSETQ. The CDR3 DNA reads TGCGCCAGCAGCCCACAGGGTAGTCCCTCCTACGAGCAGTACTTC. Its protein product is CASSPQGSPSYEQYF.

The rearrangement uses TRBV6-1 and TRBJ2-1, with D perhaps matching TRBD1 or TRBD2 (6 bases each). V was cut by 4 bases and J by 6 bases, with 19 bases left in between. Germline CDR1 reads MNHNS; CDR2 reads SASEGT. The CDR3 has 16 amino acids. The CDR3, as DNA: TGTGCCAGCAGTGGAGTCCCTGGAGGGGGGCTCAATGAGCAGTTCTTC. Translation gives CASSGVPGGGLNEQFF.

The genes are TRBV4-3 and TRBJ2-2; perhaps TRBD1 as D (5 bases). With 0 bases removed from V and 6 bases from J, the gap between germline ends came to 11 bases. Germline CDR1 is LGHNA and CDR2 is YSLEER. This CDR3 has 15 residues. The CDR3 nucleotides read TGCGCCAGCAGCCAAGAAGTGGCCAGGGCCGGGGAGCTGTTTTTT. This codes for CASSQEVARAGELFF.

V usage is TRBV13 and J usage is TRBJ1-2; D unresolved. The V gene lost 3 bases and the J gene lost 7 bases, with 9 bases spanning the gap. CDR1 and CDR2 (germline): PRHDT, FYEKMQ (reference sequence). This CDR3 spans 12 amino acids. The DNA for the CDR3 is TGTGCCAGCAGCTTGGTTCGTAGTGGCTACACCTTC. As protein: CASSLVRSGYTF.

V usage is TRBV7-9 and J usage is TRBJ2-7; the match to TRBD1 covers 8 bases. Germline-derived CDR1 and CDR2 are SEHNR and FQNEAQ (reference sequence). The ends lost 2 bases at V and 3 bases at J; junction bases unmatched: 9. CDR3 length equals 16 residues. DNA for the CDR3: TGTGCCAGCAGCTTACTCCGGACAGGGAATCTCTACGAGCAGTACTTC. This gives the protein CASSLLRTGNLYEQYF.

CDR3 bases: TGTGCCAGCAGCGTAGACCTAGCTGCACAAGAGACCCAGTACTTC. This sequence encodes CASSVDLAAQETQYF. The chain combines TRBV9 with TRBJ2-5; possibly TRBD2 for D (5 bases). Germline CDR1 is SGDLS and CDR2 is YYNGEE. The V end lost 0 bases, the J end lost 2 bases, and 11 bases lay between the germline ends. The CDR3 extends over 15 amino acids.

The count of this clone is one. This chain uses TRBV19 with TRBJ2-2; no clear D gene. The CDR3 contains 14 residues. The germline CDR1 and CDR2 sequences are LNHDA and SQIVND (reference sequence). Between the trimmed V and J ends, which lost 9 bases and 3 bases, there was a span of 14 bases. CDR3 residues: CASHEGWDTGELFF. CDR3 nucleotides: TGTGCCAGCCACGAAGGGTGGGACACCGGGGAGCTGTTTTTT.

V is TRBV19 and J is TRBJ2-1, with D possibly being TRBD1 or TRBD2 (5 bases each). Germline V gene sequence: CDR1 LNHDA, CDR2 SQIVND (reference sequence). The CDR3 has 15 amino acids. V lost 6 bases to trimming and J lost 0 bases, with 12 bases between them. The CDR3 here is CASRRGPSSYNEQFF. In DNA, the CDR3 is TGTGCCAGTAGACGGGGACCTAGCTCCTACAATGAGCAGTTCTTC. Together with reference TRBV19 and TRBJ2-1, the CDR3 gives the full variable domain: DGGITQSPKYLFRKEGQNVTLSCEQNLNHDAMYWYRQDPGQGLRLIYYSQIVNDFQKGDIAEGYSVSREKKESFPLTVTSAQKNPTAFYLCASRRGPSSYNEQFFGPGTRLTVL.

This chain connects TRBV6-6 to TRBJ1-2; 10 bases are a match to TRBD1. Per the germline V gene, CDR1 is MNHNY and CDR2 is SVGAGI (reference sequence). V lost 6 bases to trimming and J lost 4 bases; unmatched junction nucleotides: 8. The CDR3 contains 15 residues. CDR3 bases: TGTGCCAGCAGCCCCCGGGACAGGGGCCTCTATGGCTACACCTTC. Residues: CASSPRDRGLYGYTF.

The CDR3 loop is CASSPRLGDNQPQHF. The CDR3 DNA sequence: TGCGCCAGCAGCCCCCGACTGGGTGACAATCAGCCCCAGCATTTT. V usage is TRBV4-1 and J usage is TRBJ1-5; D not resolved. Trimming left V 4 bases short and J 3 bases short, with 13 bases between. There are 15 residues in the CDR3. Germline V gene sequence: CDR1 MGHRA, CDR2 YSYEKL.

The table lists this clone with a few counts. J is TRBJ1-1 and V is TRBV13; the D is unclear. Germline V gives CDR1 PRHDT, CDR2 FYEKMQ (reference sequence). The length of the CDR3 is 12 residues. Trimming shortened V by 4 bases and J by 7 bases, and 10 bases separated the two germline ends. In DNA form, the CDR3 reads TGTGCCAGCAGCTCAAAGCCGAGTGAAGCTTTCTTT. This codes for CASSSKPSEAFF.

This clone was observed once. V and J are TRBV28 and TRBJ2-3; D gene ambiguous. CDR1 MDHEN and CDR2 SYDVKM come from the germline V gene. V lost 3 bases and J lost 0, with 1 base in between. The CDR3 consists of 12 residues. The CDR3 DNA reads TGTGCCAGCAGTTTCAGCACAGATACGCAGTATTTT. This encodes CASSFSTDTQYF. Based on the CDR3 plus reference TRBV28 and TRBJ2-3, the full variable domain is DVKVTQSSRYLVKRTGEKVFLECVQDMDHENMFWYRQDPGLGLRLIYFSYDVKMKEKGDIPEGYSVSREKKERFSLILESASTNQTSMYLCASSFSTDTQYFGPGTRLTVL.

The sample holds one count of this clone. The rearrangement uses TRBV9 and TRBJ2-1; 10 bases are a match to TRBD2. The CDR3 covers 16 residues. The germline gives CDR1 SGDLS, CDR2 YYNGEE. J was trimmed by 7 bases and V by 1 base; bases with no gene match: 8. Here the CDR3 reads CASSVWAELAGNEQFF. The CDR3 coding sequence is TGTGCCAGCAGCGTATGGGCCGAACTAGCGGGGAATGAGCAGTTCTTC.

The genes are TRBV11-1 and TRBJ2-7; D gene ambiguous. The CDR3 length is 15 residues. The germline V gene encodes CDR1 SGHAT and CDR2 FQDESV (reference sequence). With 2 bases removed from V and 0 bases from J, the gap between germline ends came to 11 bases. This chain's CDR3 is CASSLSRHTSYEQYF. Written as DNA, the CDR3 is TGTGCCAGCAGCTTATCCCGACATACCTCCTACGAGCAGTACTTC. Using reference TRBV11-1 and TRBJ2-7 for the parts outside the CDR3, the full variable domain is EAEVAQSPRYKITEKSQAVAFWCDPISGHATLYWYRQILGQGPELLVQFQDESVVDDSQLPKDRFSAERLKGVDSTLKIQPAELGDSAMYLCASSLSRHTSYEQYFGPGTRLTVT.

This clone was recorded once. CDR3 coding DNA: TGTGCCAGCACCGTAGCGGGAGTGGTTAACAATGAGCAGTTCTTC. It codes for CASTVAGVVNNEQFF. The J gene is TRBJ2-1, the V gene TRBV27; TRBD2 matches at 9 bases. The CDR3 spans 15 residues. After removal of 7 bases from V and 5 bases from J, the junction contained 9 bases not matched to a gene. Germline V gene data show CDR1 as MNHEY and CDR2 as SMNVEV (reference sequence).